A selection of T cell receptor beta chains follows, all from one sample in a study of OX40 agonist ivuxolimab in advanced cancers. Some clones are missing from TCRdb's copy, which holds only in-frame ones; the method was immunoSEQ multiplex PCR. Of 98,000 or so clones listed, about four fifths are singletons. Material: CD4+ or CD8+ T cells sorted from blood, obtained in a trial of the OX40 agonist ivuxolimab. These receptors were collected from an adult with an advanced solid tumor such as melanoma, head and neck, liver or kidney cancer. CDR3s include the opening cysteine and the closing phenylalanine or tryptophan. Fields, in order: J gene, D gene, clone size, V gene, CDR3 DNA, CDR3 protein. A D gene is named only where the DNA matches it firmly. Clone size is not always given. Where it is, it says once, few, many or a class for expanded clones.

TRBJ1-6 | - | once | TRBV2 | TGTGCCAGCAGTGAAACGGGAAATTCACCCCTCCACTTT | CASSETGNSPLHF
TRBJ2-7 | - | - | TRBV9 | TGTGCCAGCAGCGCCCGGCCGCATCGGCCCTCCTACGAGCAGTACTTC | CASSARPHRPSYEQYF
TRBJ1-5 | TRBD1 | - | TRBV6-5 | TGTGCCAGCAGCACAGGGGCTAGGCAGCCCCAGCATTTT | CASSTGARQPQHF
TRBJ2-7 | TRBD2 | - | TRBV6-5 | TGTGCCAGCGGGGGGGGGACCTACGAGCAGTACTTC | CASGGGTYEQYF
TRBJ2-5 | - | - | TRBV7-2 | TGTGCCAGCAGCTTAGCGCGGTCGGGGGAGACCCAGTACTTC | CASSLARSGETQYF
TRBJ1-1 | - | - | TRBV28 | TGTGCCAGCAGTCTCACAGGGAAGGGGTACACTGAAGCTTTCTTT | CASSLTGKGYTEAFF
TRBJ1-1 | - | - | TRBV29-1 | TGCAGCGTGCGCGAGGCGGGTAGCGCTGAAGCTTTCTTT | CSVREAGSAEAFF
TRBJ2-2 | TRBD1 | - | TRBV7-9 | TGTGCCAGCAGCTTGACAGGGGCGAACACCGGGGAGCTGTTTTTT | CASSLTGANTGELFF
TRBJ2-5 | - | - | TRBV19 | TGTGCCAGTAGTAGTCGGGGGGCGGAGACCCAGTACTTC | CASSSRGAETQYF
TRBJ2-5 | - | once | TRBV7-9 | TGTGCCAGCAGCGAGGGACTCCAAGAGACCCAGTACTTC | CASSEGLQETQYF
TRBJ1-6 | TRBD1 | - | TRBV27 | TGTGCCAGCAGTCCTTTGAACAGGGGGACTAATTCACCCCTCCACTTT | CASSPLNRGTNSPLHF
TRBJ1-1 | - | - | TRBV30 | TGTGCCTGGAGCTCCCCCAGGGAGGGCACTGAAGCTTTCTTT | CAWSSPREGTEAFF
TRBJ2-3 | - | - | TRBV5-1 | TGCGCCAGCTCTCTGAGGACCAGCACAGATACGCAGTATTTT | CASSLRTSTDTQYF
TRBJ2-2 | - | - | TRBV18 | TGTGCCAGCTCCACAGGGATAAATGTCGGGGAGCTGTTTTTT | CASSTGINVGELFF
TRBJ1-1 | - | - | TRBV29-1 | TGCAGCGTGAGGGACACCCCAACGAACACTGAAGCTTTCTTT | CSVRDTPTNTEAFF
TRBJ1-1 | TRBD1 | few | TRBV6-1 | TGTGCCAGCGCCAGGGACAGCTTATACACTGAAGCTTTCTTT | CASARDSLYTEAFF
TRBJ2-3 | TRBD2 | - | TRBV5-6 | TGTGCCAGCAGCTTGTCGGCGGGAGTGGGCACAGATACGCAGTATTTT | CASSLSAGVGTDTQYF